A selection of T cell receptor beta chains follows, all from one sample in a study of cytomegalovirus exposure and HLA in healthy donors. Sequencing used immunoSEQ multiplex PCR; TCRdb keeps in-frame clones, though not all of them. The sample records about 110,000 clones, approximately 67% being singletons. The source material was PBMCs. The receptors were gathered from a man between 18 and 35 years old in good health and CMV-seropositive. CDR3s include the opening cysteine and the closing phenylalanine or tryptophan. D genes are given only for firm matches. Clone size is stated in some rows and not others, as once, few, many or a class when expanded.

v_gene,d_gene,j_gene,abundance,CDR3nt,CDR3aa
TRBV11-2,TRBD1,TRBJ2-7,NA,TGTGCCAGCAGCTTAGATGGGACAGGGGGCTTGTACGAGCAGTACTTC,CASSLDGTGGLYEQYF
TRBV18,TRBD2,TRBJ2-1,NA,TGTGCCAGCTCAAAGAACCTAGCGGGGAATTCCAATGAGCAGTTCTTC,CASSKNLAGNSNEQFF
TRBV12-2,NA,TRBJ1-5,NA,TGTGCAAGTCGCTTCTCGACAGGGGAGTTTAGGAGCAATCAGCCCCAGCATTTT,CASRFSTGEFRSNQPQHF
TRBV11-3,TRBD1,TRBJ1-1,NA,TGTGCCAGCAGCTCCCAAGGGGGCTCTGAAGCTTTCTTT,CASSSQGGSEAFF
TRBV11-3,TRBD1,TRBJ1-6,NA,TGTGCCAGCAGTCAAGACAGGGCGAATTCACCCCTCCACTTT,CASSQDRANSPLHF
TRBV9,NA,TRBJ1-1,NA,TGTGCCAGCAGCGTCCTCGGGGGGGGCACTGAAGCTTTCTTT,CASSVLGGGTEAFF
TRBV28,NA,TRBJ2-3,NA,TGTGCCAGCAGGATGGGCGGGGTGGATACGCAGTATTTT,CASRMGGVDTQYF
TRBV7-9,TRBD1,TRBJ2-7,NA,TGTGCCAGCAGCTTCCCCGGGACAGGGGTTTACGAGCAGTACTTC,CASSFPGTGVYEQYF
TRBV18,NA,TRBJ2-2,NA,TGTGCCAGCTCACCGGGCGGGAAGAACACCGGGGAGCTGTTTTTT,CASSPGGKNTGELFF
TRBV27,TRBD1,TRBJ2-5,NA,TGTGCCAGCAGTTCGACAGGGGGAGGGCAAGAGACCCAGTACTTC,CASSSTGGGQETQYF
TRBV6-4,TRBD2,TRBJ2-3,few,TGTGCCAGCAGTGCTAGCGGGGGGGCAGATACGCAGTATTTT,CASSASGGADTQYF
TRBV5-4,TRBD1,TRBJ2-7,NA,TGTGCCAGCAGCCTCGGGCAGGGGGCCCGCGAGCAGTACTTC,CASSLGQGAREQYF
TRBV2,NA,TRBJ2-3,once,TGTGCCGCTGGGGGGGGGCTAGCTAGCACAGATACGCAGTATTTT,CAAGGGLASTDTQYF
TRBV28,TRBD1,TRBJ1-1,NA,TGTGCCAGCAGTCCCTACAGGGGGCTGAACACTGAAGCTTTCTTT,CASSPYRGLNTEAFF
TRBV7-6,TRBD1,TRBJ2-1,NA,TGTGCCAGCAGCTTCCGACAGGGGGATGAGCAGTTCTTC,CASSFRQGDEQFF
TRBV5-1,NA,TRBJ1-6,few,TGCGCCAGCAGCTACGGGGATTCACCCCTCCACTTT,CASSYGDSPLHF
TRBV29-1,TRBD1,TRBJ2-7,NA,TGCAGCGTTGAAGAGACGGACAGGGAGACCTACGAGCAGTACTTC,CSVEETDRETYEQYF
TRBV28,NA,TRBJ2-7,NA,TGTGCCAGCAGTTTAGGCATGCCTCCCTACGAGCAGTACTTC,CASSLGMPPYEQYF
TRBV20-1,NA,TRBJ1-1,NA,TGCAGTGCTAGAGTTACAGGGTCGGCTTTCTTT,CSARVTGSAFF
TRBV6-1,NA,TRBJ1-5,once,TGTGCCAGCAGTGGGCAGGGGATACATAGTCAGCCCCAGCATTTT,CASSGQGIHSQPQHF
TRBV28,NA,TRBJ2-7,NA,TGTGCCAGCACCGATCTCCTAAAATCCCGGTACGAGCAGTACTTC,CASTDLLKSRYEQYF
TRBV30,NA,TRBJ1-1,NA,TGTGCCTGGAGTCCCTCGGGGAACACTGAAGCTTTCTTT,CAWSPSGNTEAFF
TRBV6-6,NA,TRBJ2-6,NA,TGTGCCAGCAGTGCCCAGGGAACTGGGGCCAACGTCCTGACTTTC,CASSAQGTGANVLTF
TRBV10-1,NA,TRBJ2-3,NA,TGCGCCAGCAGTGACTCGGCAGGGTACACAGATACGCAGTATTTT,CASSDSAGYTDTQYF
TRBV6-5,NA,TRBJ2-2,NA,TGTGCCAGCAGTTTTGAGGGGGGGCGCCCCACCGGGGAGCTGTTTTTT,CASSFEGGRPTGELFF
TRBV6-1,NA,TRBJ1-5,NA,TGTGCCAGCACGGCGGGACGGATCAATCAGCCCCAGCATTTT,CASTAGRINQPQHF
TRBV30,NA,TRBJ2-7,NA,TGTGCCTGGAGTCCGTACAGGTACTACGAGCAGTACTTC,CAWSPYRYYEQYF
TRBV18,NA,TRBJ2-2,NA,TGTGCCAGCTCACCACCCGTCACCGGGGAGCTGTTTTTT,CASSPPVTGELFF
TRBV28,TRBD2,TRBJ2-3,NA,TGTGCCAGCAGTTCTCAGACTAGCGGGGGGCCTGAGCAGTTGACGCAGTATTTT,CASSSQTSGGPEQLTQYF
TRBV5-1,TRBD2,TRBJ2-1,NA,TGCGCCAGCAGCCCTGGGACTAGCGGGGGAAACAATGAGCAGTTCTTC,CASSPGTSGGNNEQFF
TRBV30,TRBD1,TRBJ2-7,NA,TGTGCCTGGAGTGTACTCCTAGGGGGCTGGACCCGCGAGCAGTACTTC,CAWSVLLGGWTREQYF
TRBV4-1,NA,TRBJ1-3,NA,TGCGCCAGCAGCCAATACTCTGGAAACACCATATATTTT,CASSQYSGNTIYF
TRBV7-2,TRBD1,TRBJ2-3,few,TGTGCCAGCAGAATACTGACAGGGCCAGATACGCAGTATTTT,CASRILTGPDTQYF
TRBV6-1,NA,TRBJ1-2,NA,TGTGCTCACAGGAGACAAGCTAACTATGGCTACACCTTC,CAHRRQANYGYTF
TRBV6-5,TRBD1,TRBJ2-1,NA,TGTGCCAGCAGTGCGGGACAGGGGAGAGCGGAGTTCTTC,CASSAGQGRAEFF
TRBV6-5,NA,TRBJ2-6,NA,TGTGCCAGCAGTTACGGAGGGACTGGGGCCAACGTCCTGACTTTC,CASSYGGTGANVLTF
TRBV7-9,NA,TRBJ2-5,NA,TGTGCCAGCAGCGAAGCAGGTCGGGGACGGGGGGCGAGGGAGACCCAGTACTTC,CASSEAGRGRGARETQYF
TRBV7-6,TRBD2,TRBJ2-3,few,TGTGCCAGCAGCTTAGCTAGCGGGGACGACGTGTATACGCAGTATTTT,CASSLASGDDVYTQYF
TRBV11-3,TRBD1,TRBJ2-3,NA,TGTGCCAGCAGCTTGGGGGACAGGGGAACCACAGATACGCAGTATTTT,CASSLGDRGTTDTQYF